This T cell receptor beta chain was documented in a study of neoadjuvant anti-PD-1 for oral cavity cancer. On the study more broadly: Patients without progression received a fourth nivolumab dose around day 43, then surgical resection on days 50-56. Study-level points and caveats: After neoadjuvant nivolumab, PBMC T cell clonality was significantly higher in non-responders than responders. Treg/Th17 ratio rose with pretreatment blood and fell with post-treatment tumor TCRbeta clonality.

This CDR3 comprises 16 residues. Germline V gene lookup returns CDR1 LNHDA and CDR2 SQIVND (reference sequence). J was trimmed by 9 bases and V by 7 bases; bases with no gene match: 17. Here immunoSEQ multiplex PCR was the method, and the copy in TCRdb shows in-frame clones only, minus some. The profile shows about 20,000 clones, approximately 79% of them singletons. Cohort: HPV-negative, locally advanced oral cavity squamous cell carcinoma patients. To note about this clone: What it recognizes is unknown.

This TCR was recovered from a person aged 35-79 years with oral cavity squamous cell carcinoma. The chain recombines TRBV19 with TRBJ2-2, with 7 nucleotides matching TRBD2. Sequenced material: PBMCs, taken before nivolumab (anti-PD-1) treatment. The CDR3 DNA reads TGTGCCAGTATGCAAGTGGGCGGGAGAGACCCCCGGGAGCTGTTTTTT. This translates into CASMQVGGRDPRELFF.